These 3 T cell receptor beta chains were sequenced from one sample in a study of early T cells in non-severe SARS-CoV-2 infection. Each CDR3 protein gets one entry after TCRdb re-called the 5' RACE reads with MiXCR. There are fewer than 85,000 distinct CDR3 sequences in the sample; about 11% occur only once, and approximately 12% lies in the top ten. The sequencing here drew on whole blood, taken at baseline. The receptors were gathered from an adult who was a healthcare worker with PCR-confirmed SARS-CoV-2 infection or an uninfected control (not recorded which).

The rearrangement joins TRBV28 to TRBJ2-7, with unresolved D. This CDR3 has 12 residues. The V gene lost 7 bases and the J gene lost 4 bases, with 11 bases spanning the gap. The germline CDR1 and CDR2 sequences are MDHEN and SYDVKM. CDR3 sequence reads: CASTSGVYEQYF. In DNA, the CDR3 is TGTGCCAGCACCTCAGGAGTTTACGAGCAGTACTTC.

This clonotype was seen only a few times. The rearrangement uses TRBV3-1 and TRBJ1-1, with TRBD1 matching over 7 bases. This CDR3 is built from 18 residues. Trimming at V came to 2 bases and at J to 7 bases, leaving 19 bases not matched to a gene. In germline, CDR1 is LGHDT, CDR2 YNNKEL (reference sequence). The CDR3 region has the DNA TGTGCCAGCAGCCAACTTTTCTCAGCCGGGACAGCGTTTGGTGAAGCTTTCTTT. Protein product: CASSQLFSAGTAFGEAFF.

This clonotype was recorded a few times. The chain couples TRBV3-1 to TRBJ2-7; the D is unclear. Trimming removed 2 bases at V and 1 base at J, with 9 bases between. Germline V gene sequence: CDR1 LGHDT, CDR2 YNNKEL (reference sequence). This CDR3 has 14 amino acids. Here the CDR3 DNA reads TGTGCCAGCAGCCAAAGTTGGGCATCCTACGAGCAGTACTTC. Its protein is CASSQSWASYEQYF.